What follows are 7 T cell receptor beta chains derived from one specimen sequenced in a study of cytomegalovirus exposure and HLA in healthy donors. A multiplex PCR was run with 60 Vbeta primers and 13 Jbeta primers. TCRdb's table, derived via immunoSEQ multiplex PCR, lists solely in-frame clones and lacks some. This repertoire shows over 80,000 clones, approximately 75% found once; its top ten account for approximately 3.2%. Sequenced sample: PBMCs. These receptor sequences come from a female donor in good health and CMV-seropositive.

The chain carries TRBV28 and TRBJ2-7; the match to TRBD2 covers 8 bases. CDR1 is MDHEN and CDR2 is SYDVKM in the germline V gene. Unmatched junction bases numbered 4, after V lost 5 bases and J lost 1 base. The CDR3 length is 14 residues. CDR3 loop: CASSPGGRSYEQYF. DNA for the CDR3: TGTGCCAGCAGTCCGGGGGGGCGATCCTACGAGCAGTACTTC.

The V and J genes are TRBV6-5 and TRBJ1-5; the D gene is possibly TRBD1 (6 bases). V lost 4 bases to trimming and J lost 4 bases, with 8 bases between them. The CDR3 extends over 13 amino acids. Germline loops: CDR1 MNHEY, CDR2 SVGAGI. CDR3 residues: CASSWTVNQPQHF. As DNA, the CDR3 is TGTGCCAGCAGTTGGACAGTAAATCAGCCCCAGCATTTT.

This chain links TRBV9 with TRBJ1-1; the D gene is possibly TRBD1 (6 bases). Between the trimmed V and J ends, which lost 4 bases and 2 bases, there was a span of 15 bases. Germline CDR1 SGDLS, CDR2 YYNGEE. The CDR3 is made up of 15 amino acids. The chain's CDR3 is CASSPRGGYNTEAFF. CDR3 nucleotide sequence: TGTGCCAGCAGCCCAAGGGGGGGGTATAACACTGAAGCTTTCTTT. Based on the CDR3 plus reference TRBV9 and TRBJ1-1, the full variable domain is DSGVTQTPKHLITATGQRVTLRCSPRSGDLSVYWYQQSLDQGLQFLIQYYNGEERAKGNILERFSAQQFPDLHSELNLSSLELGDSALYFCASSPRGGYNTEAFFGQGTRLTVV.

The chain links TRBV19 to TRBJ1-5, with D perhaps matching TRBD1 (6 bases). The CDR3 contains 14 residues. Trimming removed 7 bases from V and 6 bases from J, with 16 bases in between. Germline loops: CDR1 LNHDA, CDR2 SQIVND (reference sequence). The CDR3 sequence is CASKWGLEAQPQHF. In DNA form, the CDR3 reads TGTGCCAGTAAGTGGGGGCTTGAAGCTCAGCCCCAGCATTTT. The whole variable domain, filled in from reference TRBV19 and TRBJ1-5, reads DGGITQSPKYLFRKEGQNVTLSCEQNLNHDAMYWYRQDPGQGLRLIYYSQIVNDFQKGDIAEGYSVSREKKESFPLTVTSAQKNPTAFYLCASKWGLEAQPQHFGDGTRLSIL.

V gene TRBV19 combines with J gene TRBJ1-4; 8 nucleotides agree with TRBD1. J gave up 5 bases and V 6 bases, and 5 bases lay outside the gene matches. The CDR3 sequence is 14 residues long. The germline V gene encodes CDR1 LNHDA and CDR2 SQIVND (reference sequence). The CDR3 nucleotides read TGTGCCAGTAGCTCTAGGACAGGGAATGAAAAACTGTTTTTT. Amino acid sequence: CASSSRTGNEKLFF.

This clone was seen a single time. The chain recombines TRBV5-1 with TRBJ2-7; 7 nucleotides match TRBD1. The CDR3 is 15 residues long. Germline CDR1 and CDR2: SGHRS and YFSETQ. With 5 bases clipped from V and 7 bases from J, the junction kept 15 bases outside the gene matches. The CDR3 DNA sequence: TGCGCCAGCAGTAACGGACAGGAAAAAACGAGGGAGCAGTACTTC. Amino acid sequence: CASSNGQEKTREQYF.

This clone turned up a few times. This rearrangement joins TRBV29-1 to TRBJ1-5; D perhaps matches TRBD1 (6 bases). CDR1 is SQVTM and CDR2 is ANQGSEA in the germline V gene. The length of the CDR3 is 13 residues. V was clipped by 6 bases and J by 1 base, with 10 bases between them. CDR3 bases: TGCAGCGTGTCAGGGGCGAGCAATCAGCCCCAGCATTTT. Translated, it gives CSVSGASNQPQHF. The whole variable domain, remainder taken from reference TRBV29-1 and TRBJ1-5, is SAVISQKPSRDICQRGTSLTIQCQVDSQVTMMFWYRQQPGQSLTLIATANQGSEATYESGFVIDKFPISRPNLTFSTLTVSNMSPEDSSIYLCSVSGASNQPQHFGDGTRLSIL.